This note documents a single T cell receptor beta chain sequence. Its antigen is as yet unknown. The repertoire was sequenced with immunoSEQ multiplex PCR; TCRdb's copy has only in-frame clones and lacks some. Of 75,000 to 100,000 clones listed, about 84% are singletons. V was clipped by 6 bases and J by 2 bases, with 14 bases between them. CDR3 length equals 15 residues. This sample is part of a study of OX40 agonist ivuxolimab in advanced cancers. Study observations and caveats: The authors did not determine the antigen specificity of the expanded peripheral T cells.

The chain has TRBV23-1 and TRBJ2-1; D assignment may be TRBD1 or TRBD2 (5 bases each). TRBV23-1 is known as an ORF, though its function is uncertain. The source of this sequence is an adult with an advanced solid tumor such as melanoma, head and neck, liver or kidney cancer. Sequences were derived from CD4+ or CD8+ T cells sorted from blood, sampled in a trial of the OX40 agonist ivuxolimab. CDR3 in amino acids: CASRTGAGTYNEQFF. CDR3 in DNA: TGCGCCAGCAGAACCGGGGCCGGGACCTACAATGAGCAGTTCTTC.